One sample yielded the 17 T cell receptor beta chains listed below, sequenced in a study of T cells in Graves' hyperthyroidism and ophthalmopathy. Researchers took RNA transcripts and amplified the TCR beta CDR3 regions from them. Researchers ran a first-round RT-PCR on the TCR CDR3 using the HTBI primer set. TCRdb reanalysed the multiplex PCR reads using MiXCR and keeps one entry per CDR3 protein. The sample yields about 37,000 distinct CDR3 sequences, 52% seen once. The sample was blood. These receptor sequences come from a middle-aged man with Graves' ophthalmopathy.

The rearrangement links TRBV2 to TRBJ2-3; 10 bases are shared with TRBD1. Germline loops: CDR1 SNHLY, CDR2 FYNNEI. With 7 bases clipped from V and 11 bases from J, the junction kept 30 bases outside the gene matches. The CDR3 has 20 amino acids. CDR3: CASKSEGLGPGTGVPNEQYF. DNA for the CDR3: TGTGCCAGCAAATCAGAAGGTTTAGGTCCCGGGACAGGGGTTCCCAATGAGCAGTATTTT.

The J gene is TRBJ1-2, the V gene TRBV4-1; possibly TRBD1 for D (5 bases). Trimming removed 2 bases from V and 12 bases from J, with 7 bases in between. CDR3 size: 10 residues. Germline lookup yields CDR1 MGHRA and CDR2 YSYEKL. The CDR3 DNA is TGCGCCAGCAGCCAAACAGGCAACACCTTC. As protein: CASSQTGNTF.

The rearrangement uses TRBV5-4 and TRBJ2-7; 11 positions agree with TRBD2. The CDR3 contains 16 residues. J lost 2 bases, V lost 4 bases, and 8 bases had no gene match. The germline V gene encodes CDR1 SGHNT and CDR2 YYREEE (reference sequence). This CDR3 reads CASSQEATSGAYEQYF. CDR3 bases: TGTGCCAGCAGCCAAGAAGCGACTAGCGGGGCCTACGAGCAGTACTTC.

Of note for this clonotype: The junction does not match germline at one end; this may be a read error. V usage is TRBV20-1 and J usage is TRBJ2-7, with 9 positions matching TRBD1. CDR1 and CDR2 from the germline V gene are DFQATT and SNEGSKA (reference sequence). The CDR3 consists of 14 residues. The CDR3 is CSAMPDRGGFEQYF. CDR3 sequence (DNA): TGCAGTGCTATGCCCGACAGGGGGGGCTTCGAGCAATACTTC.

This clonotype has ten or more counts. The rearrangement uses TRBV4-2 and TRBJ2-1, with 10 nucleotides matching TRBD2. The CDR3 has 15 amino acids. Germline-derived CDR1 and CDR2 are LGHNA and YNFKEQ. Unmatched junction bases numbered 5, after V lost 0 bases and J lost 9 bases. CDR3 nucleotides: TGTGCCAGCAGCCAAGAATGGTTAGCGGGGGGTGAGCAGTTCTTC. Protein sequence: CASSQEWLAGGEQFF.

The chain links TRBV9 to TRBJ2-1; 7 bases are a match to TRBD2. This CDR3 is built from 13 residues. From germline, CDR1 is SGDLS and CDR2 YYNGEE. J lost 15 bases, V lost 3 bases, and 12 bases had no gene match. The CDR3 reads CASSAREGRAPFF. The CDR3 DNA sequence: TGTGCCAGCAGCGCGAGGGAGGGGAGGGCCCCGTTCTTC.

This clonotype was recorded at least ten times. The CDR3 spells CASSPGQGAPAQYF. CDR3 nucleotides: TGTGCCAGCAGCCCGGGACAGGGGGCACCGGCCCAGTACTTC. V and J are TRBV6-5 and TRBJ2-5; 12 nucleotides align to TRBD1. Germline lookup yields CDR1 MNHEY and CDR2 SVGAGI. The V segment lost 6 bases and the J segment 9 bases; nucleotides outside the gene matches: 8. The CDR3 sequence is 14 residues long.

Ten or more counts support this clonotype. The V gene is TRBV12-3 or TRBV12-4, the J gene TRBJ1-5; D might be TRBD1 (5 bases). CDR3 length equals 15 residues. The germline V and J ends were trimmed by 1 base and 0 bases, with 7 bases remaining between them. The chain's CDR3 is CASSLGGYSNQPQHF. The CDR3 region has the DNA TGTGCCAGCAGTTTAGGGGGGTATAGCAATCAGCCCCAGCATTTT.

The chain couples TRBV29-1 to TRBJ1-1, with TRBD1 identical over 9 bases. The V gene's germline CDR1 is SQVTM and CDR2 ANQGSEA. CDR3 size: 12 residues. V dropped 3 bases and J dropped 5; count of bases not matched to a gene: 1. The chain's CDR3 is CSVETGGTEAFF. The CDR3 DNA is TGCAGCGTTGAGACAGGGGGAACTGAAGCTTTCTTT.

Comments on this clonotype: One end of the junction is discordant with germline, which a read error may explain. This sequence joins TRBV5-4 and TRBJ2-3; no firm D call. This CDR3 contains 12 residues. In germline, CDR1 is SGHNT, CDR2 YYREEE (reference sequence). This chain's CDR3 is CASSFSTDTQCF. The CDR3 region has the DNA TGTGCCAGCAGCTTTTCTACAGATACGCAGTGTTTT.

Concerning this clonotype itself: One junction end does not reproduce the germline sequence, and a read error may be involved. The CDR3 region is CSARSVTGGEVQIVIF. The CDR3 DNA reads as TGCAGTGCTAGAAGCGTTACCGGGGGGGAAGTCCAAATTGTAATTTTC. This chain joins TRBV20-1 and TRBJ1-2; maybe TRBD1 (5 bases). Germline CDR1 and CDR2: DFQATT and SNEGSKA (reference sequence). CDR3 size: 16 residues.

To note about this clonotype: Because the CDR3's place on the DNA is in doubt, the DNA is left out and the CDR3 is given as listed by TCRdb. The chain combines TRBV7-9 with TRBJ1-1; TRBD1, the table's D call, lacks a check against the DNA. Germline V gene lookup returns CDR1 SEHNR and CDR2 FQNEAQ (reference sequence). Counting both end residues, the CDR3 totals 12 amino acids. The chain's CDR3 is CASSWGQGSTFF.

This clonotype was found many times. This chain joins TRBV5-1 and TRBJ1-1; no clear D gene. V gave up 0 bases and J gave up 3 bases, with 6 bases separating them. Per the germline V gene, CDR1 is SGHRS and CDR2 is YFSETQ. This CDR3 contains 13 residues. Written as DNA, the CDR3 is TGCGCCAGCAGCTTGGAATATCACACTGAAGCTTTCTTT. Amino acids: CASSLEYHTEAFF.

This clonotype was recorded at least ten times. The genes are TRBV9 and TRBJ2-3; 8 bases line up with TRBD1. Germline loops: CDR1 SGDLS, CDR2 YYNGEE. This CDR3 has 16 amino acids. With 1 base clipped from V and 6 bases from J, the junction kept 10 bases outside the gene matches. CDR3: CASSVLQGAPLDTQYF. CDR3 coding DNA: TGTGCCAGCAGCGTATTGCAGGGGGCTCCATTGGATACGCAGTATTTT. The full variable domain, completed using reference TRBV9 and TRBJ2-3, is DSGVTQTPKHLITATGQRVTLRCSPRSGDLSVYWYQQSLDQGLQFLIQYYNGEERAKGNILERFSAQQFPDLHSELNLSSLELGDSALYFCASSVLQGAPLDTQYFGPGTRLTVL.

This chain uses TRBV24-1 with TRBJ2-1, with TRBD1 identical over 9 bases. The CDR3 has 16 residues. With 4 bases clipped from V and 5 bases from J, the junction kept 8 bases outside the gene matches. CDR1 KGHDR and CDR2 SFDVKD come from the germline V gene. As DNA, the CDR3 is TGTGCCACCAGTGACTTAGGGACAGGGTTCAACAATGAGCAGTTCTTC. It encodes CATSDLGTGFNNEQFF.

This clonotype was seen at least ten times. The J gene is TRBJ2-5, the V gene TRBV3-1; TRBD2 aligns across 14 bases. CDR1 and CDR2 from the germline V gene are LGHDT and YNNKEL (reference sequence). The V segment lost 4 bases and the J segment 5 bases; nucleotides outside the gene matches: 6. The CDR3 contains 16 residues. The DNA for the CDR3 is TGTGCCAGCAGCCTACAGACTAGCGGGGGGGAGGAGACCCAGTACTTC. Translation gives CASSLQTSGGEETQYF.

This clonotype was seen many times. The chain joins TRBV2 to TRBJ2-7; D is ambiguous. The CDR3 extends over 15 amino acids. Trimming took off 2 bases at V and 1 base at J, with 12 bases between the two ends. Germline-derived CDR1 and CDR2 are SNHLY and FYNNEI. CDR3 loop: CASSERLYDSYEQYF. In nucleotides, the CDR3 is TGTGCCAGCAGTGAACGACTGTATGATTCCTACGAGCAGTACTTC.